The 17 T cell receptor beta chains in this list originate from one sample, sequenced in a study of identifying expanded T cells in peripheral blood. Clones were sequenced by immunoSEQ multiplex PCR, and TCRdb holds only the in-frame ones, with some missing. The sample shows around 120,000 clones, approximately 86% of them seen only once. Sequenced material: blood. These receptors all come from a person between 18 and 70 years old in good health.

In nucleotides, the CDR3 is TGTGCCAGCAGCTTAGACACATGGACTAGCGGGAGGGCCGATGAGCAGTTCTTC. Protein: CASSLDTWTSGRADEQFF. The chain recombines TRBV11-3 with TRBJ2-1; the match to TRBD2 covers 15 bases. Germline CDR1 and CDR2: SGHNT and YENEEA. After removal of 0 bases from V and 8 bases from J, the junction contained 8 bases not matched to a gene. The CDR3 length is 18 residues.

The chain recombines TRBV9 with TRBJ2-1; 8 nucleotides line up with TRBD2. With 0 bases clipped from V and 4 bases from J, the junction kept 6 bases outside the gene matches. The germline V gene encodes CDR1 SGDLS and CDR2 YYNGEE. The CDR3 consists of 16 residues. For the CDR3, the DNA is TGTGCCAGCAGCGTAGTGTTGGCGGGGGGATACAATGAGCAGTTCTTC. Translated, it gives CASSVVLAGGYNEQFF.

This clone was seen only a few times. The chain uses TRBV30 and TRBJ1-1, with D unclear. Germline lookup yields CDR1 GTSNPN and CDR2 SVGIG (reference sequence). V dropped 3 bases and J dropped 6 bases, with 11 bases sitting between them. CDR3 size: 12 residues. The CDR3 DNA follows: TGTGCCTGGAGGTTGGAGAGGGCTGAAGCTTTCTTT. Its translation is CAWRLERAEAFF. The full variable domain, in which reference TRBV30 and TRBJ1-1 provide the parts outside the CDR3, is SQTIHQWPATLVQPVGSPLSLECTVEGTSNPNLYWYRQAAGRGLQLLFYSVGIGQISSEVPQNLSASRPQDRQFILSSKKLLLSDSGFYLCAWRLERAEAFFGQGTRLTVV.

This clone was seen only a few times. Here the CDR3 DNA reads TGTGCCAGCAGTGACTCTGGTGACCCTCCCTATGGCTACACCTTC. Protein: CASSDSGDPPYGYTF. The chain is built from TRBV6-4 and TRBJ1-2; D gene uncertain. V was shortened by 0 bases and J by 4 bases, with 12 bases between the two germline ends. The germline gives CDR1 MRHNA, CDR2 SNTAGT. The CDR3 has 15 amino acids.

This rearrangement joins TRBV29-1 to TRBJ2-7; tentative D call: TRBD2 (5 bases). V dropped 1 base and J dropped 6 bases, with 13 bases sitting between them. CDR1 is SQVTM, CDR2 ANQGSEA, per germline. This CDR3 spans 13 amino acids. The CDR3 loop is CSVEGLSEAEQYF. The CDR3 bases are TGCAGCGTTGAAGGGCTATCGGAGGCCGAGCAGTACTTC.

This clone was seen a few times. The chain couples TRBV30 to TRBJ1-1; TRBD1 agrees at 12 bases. With 0 bases clipped from V and 9 bases from J, the junction kept 2 bases outside the gene matches. The germline V gene has CDR1 GTSNPN and CDR2 SVGIG (reference sequence). CDR3 size: 13 residues. CDR3 protein: CAWSVRDRGQAFF. The CDR3 bases are TGTGCCTGGAGTGTACGGGACAGGGGGCAAGCTTTCTTT.

V gene TRBV7-9 combines with J gene TRBJ2-3, with TRBD2 matching 16 bases. The CDR3 runs 16 residues. Looked up from germline, CDR1 is SEHNR and CDR2 is FQNEAQ (reference sequence). The V and J ends lost 5 bases and 9 bases, in that order; junction bases with no gene match: 8. This chain's CDR3 is CASSLGTSGRERTQYF. DNA for the CDR3: TGTGCCAGCAGCCTCGGGACTAGCGGGAGGGAGCGGACGCAGTATTTT.

The rearrangement joins TRBV6-5 to TRBJ1-3, with D unresolved. This CDR3 comprises 15 residues. V lost 3 bases and J 0 bases, leaving 9 bases between the germline ends. The germline CDR1 and CDR2 sequences are MNHEY and SVGAGI. CDR3 amino acids: CASSYSQHSGNTIYF. CDR3 bases: TGTGCCAGCAGTTATTCACAGCACTCTGGAAACACCATATATTTT.

This chain uses TRBV7-2 with TRBJ2-2; a weak D match, TRBD2 (5 bases). CDR1 and CDR2 from the germline V gene are SGHTA and FQGNSA. V gave up 6 bases and J gave up 5 bases, with 13 bases separating them. This CDR3 is built from 14 residues. The CDR3 is CASSPSIATGELFF. In DNA form, the CDR3 reads TGTGCCAGCAGTCCTAGCATTGCTACCGGGGAGCTGTTTTTT.

The rearrangement joins TRBV19 to TRBJ1-2; 7 bases fit TRBD1. This CDR3 spans 13 amino acids. V was clipped by 11 bases and J by 4 bases; unmatched bases: 10. Germline lookup yields CDR1 LNHDA and CDR2 SQIVND (reference sequence). CDR3 residues: CAARRGPSYGYTF. The CDR3 DNA follows: TGTGCCGCAAGAAGGGGGCCGAGCTATGGCTACACCTTC.

V gene TRBV30 combines with J gene TRBJ2-1; 12 bases map to TRBD2. Germline CDR1 is GTSNPN and CDR2 is SVGIG (reference sequence). The CDR3 runs 14 residues. With 3 bases clipped from V and 7 bases from J, the junction kept 4 bases outside the gene matches. CDR3 loop: CAWRALAGGNEQFF. The CDR3 DNA is TGTGCCTGGAGGGCACTAGCGGGGGGTAATGAGCAGTTCTTC. Using reference TRBV30 and TRBJ2-1 for the parts outside the CDR3, the full variable domain is SQTIHQWPATLVQPVGSPLSLECTVEGTSNPNLYWYRQAAGRGLQLLFYSVGIGQISSEVPQNLSASRPQDRQFILSSKKLLLSDSGFYLCAWRALAGGNEQFFGPGTRLTVL.

J is TRBJ1-1 and V is TRBV25-1; D gene ambiguous. CDR1 MGHDK and CDR2 SYGVNS come from the germline V gene. The CDR3 spans 14 residues. V lost 8 bases, J lost 4 bases, and 17 bases lay in between. The CDR3 DNA is TGTGCCAGCCCCGAAGGGCCCAAGTCCACTGAAGCTTTCTTT. Translating gives CASPEGPKSTEAFF.

V and J are TRBV29-1 and TRBJ2-5, with D perhaps matching TRBD2 (6 bases). The V gene's germline CDR1 is SQVTM and CDR2 ANQGSEA. V shed 7 bases and J shed 5 bases, with 29 bases lying between them. This CDR3 spans 17 amino acids. CDR3 sequence (DNA): TGCAGCGCTTCGGTCGGGACTTCGCCCTCAGGAGGGGAGACCCAGTACTTC. Residues: CSASVGTSPSGGETQYF.

The rearrangement uses TRBV15 and TRBJ1-2; weak D call: TRBD1 (5 bases). Germline CDR1 is LNHNV and CDR2 is YYDKDF (reference sequence). CDR3 length equals 14 residues. V was shortened by 3 bases and J by 1 base, with 9 bases between the two germline ends. The CDR3: CATSSRDGNYGYTF. The DNA of the CDR3 is TGTGCCACCAGCAGTCGGGACGGTAACTATGGCTACACCTTC.

DNA for the CDR3: TGTGCCAGCAGCTTTGACAGGGGGCGGGTTGAAAAACTGTTTTTT. Translating it yields CASSFDRGRVEKLFF. This rearrangement joins TRBV5-6 to TRBJ1-4, with 10 nucleotides matching TRBD1. Per the germline V gene, CDR1 is SGHDT and CDR2 is YYEEEE. The CDR3 consists of 15 residues. With 2 bases clipped from V and 7 bases from J, the junction kept 5 bases outside the gene matches.

This clone was observed once. The chain carries TRBV2 and TRBJ2-1, with 8 bases lining up with TRBD1. Germline CDR1 and CDR2: SNHLY and FYNNEI. The V gene end was trimmed by 7 bases and the J gene end by 2 bases; junction bases not matched to a gene: 7. CDR3 length: 15 amino acids. The CDR3 region has the DNA TGTGCCAGCAATCCACCGGGACAGGCCTACAATGAGCAGTTCTTC. This gives the protein CASNPPGQAYNEQFF.

CDR3 in amino acids: CASTDRATQYF. Here the CDR3 DNA reads TGCGCCAGCACGGACAGGGCCACGCAGTATTTT. The rearrangement joins TRBV5-1 to TRBJ2-3, with 8 bases identical to TRBD1. Germline assignment: CDR1 SGHRS and CDR2 YFSETQ. V trimming: 6 bases; J trimming: 9 bases; junction bases outside the gene matches: 3. The CDR3 loop spans 11 amino acids.